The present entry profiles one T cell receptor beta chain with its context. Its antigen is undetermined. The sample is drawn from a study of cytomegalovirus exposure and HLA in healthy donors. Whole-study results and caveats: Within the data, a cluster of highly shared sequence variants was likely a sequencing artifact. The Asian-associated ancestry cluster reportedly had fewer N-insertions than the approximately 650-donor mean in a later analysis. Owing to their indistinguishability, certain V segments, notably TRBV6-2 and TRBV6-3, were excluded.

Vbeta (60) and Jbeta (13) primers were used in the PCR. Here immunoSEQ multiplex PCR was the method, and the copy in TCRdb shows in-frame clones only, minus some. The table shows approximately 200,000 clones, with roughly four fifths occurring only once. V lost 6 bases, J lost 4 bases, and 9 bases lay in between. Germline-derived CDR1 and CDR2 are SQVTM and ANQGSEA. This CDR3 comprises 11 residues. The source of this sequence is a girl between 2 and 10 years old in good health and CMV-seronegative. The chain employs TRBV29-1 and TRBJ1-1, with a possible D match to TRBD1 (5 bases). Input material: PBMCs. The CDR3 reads CSVWRGTEAFF. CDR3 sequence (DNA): TGCAGCGTGTGGAGGGGCACTGAAGCTTTCTTT.